This T cell receptor beta chain was identified during a study of blood T cell repertoires in COVID-19. Repertoires were generated with immunoSEQ multiplex PCR, while TCRdb's copy carries only in-frame clones and drops some. The sample includes 200,000 to 250,000 clones, about 90% seen only once; the top ten take roughly 1.5%. The CDR3 has 13 residues. The ends were cut back, 4 bases at V and 7 bases at J, with 12 bases in the middle. Germline-derived CDR1 and CDR2 are SGHRS and YFSETQ. This receptor was identified in a young man with active or convalescent COVID-19. The chain employs TRBV5-1 and TRBJ2-1; no clear D. Sequencing was performed on peripheral blood. CDR3 DNA: TGCGCCAGCAGCCATGGTACCCAGAATGAGCAGTTCTTC. Translating it yields CASSHGTQNEQFF.